This TCR beta chain originates from a study of lymphopenia after photon versus proton radiotherapy. Whole-study findings and limits: Post-nadir diversity loss with photons came from oligoclonal expansion, particularly CD8+ Temra cells. Photon-treated patients lost naive T cells and TCR diversity; proton-treated stayed stable. Post-nadir TCR diversity decline inversely tracked overall survival among those who died.

Measured with immunoSEQ multiplex PCR; TCRdb has only the in-frame clones, and not every one. The repertoire holds 53,000 or so clones, 83% seen once, with just under 30% in the top ten. This clone was detected only a few times. The antigen is not known. This sequence originates from a man aged 45 to 65 with gastric cancer. Here the sequenced sample was peripheral blood, taken from a patient treated with photon-based radiotherapy.

The DNA of the CDR3 is TGTGCCAGCAGCAAGGCCAATCAAGAGACCCAGTACTTC. Protein product: CASSKANQETQYF. This chain links TRBV7-8 with TRBJ2-5, with D hard to call. Germline V gene lookup returns CDR1 SGHVS and CDR2 FQNEAQ. V shed 5 bases and J shed 2 bases, with 9 bases lying between them. The CDR3 is made up of 13 amino acids.